The 14 T cell receptor beta chains reported below all come from one sample, sequenced in a study of post-analysis software for immune sequencing data. Broader study findings: Compared with controls, patients had more of roughly five TRBV segments, including TRBV5-6, TRBV5-1 and TRBV20-1.

Libraries were made from TCR beta cDNA, and they carried unique molecular identifiers. TCRdb redid the calling of the PCR reads with MiXCR, one entry per CDR3 protein. Of 700,000 to 900,000 distinct CDR3 sequences listed, around 46% are singletons. The antigens these receptors bind are not known. The material sequenced was blood. The source is a girl between 5 and 17 years old with multiple sclerosis.

The J gene is TRBJ2-3, the V gene TRBV5-1, with no clear D. The CDR3 extends over 16 amino acids. Germline-derived CDR1 and CDR2 are SGHRS and YFSETQ. Trimming removed 2 bases from V and 2 bases from J, with 15 bases in between. The CDR3 DNA is TGCGCCAGCAGCTTAAGGAGCTTAGACCACACAGATACGCAGTATTTT. This gives the protein CASSLRSLDHTDTQYF. Complete variable domain (other parts from reference TRBV5-1 and TRBJ2-3): KAGVTQTPRYLIKTRGQQVTLSCSPISGHRSVSWYQQTPGQGLQFLFEYFSETQRNKGNFPGRFSGRQFSNSRSEMNVSTLELGDSALYLCASSLRSLDHTDTQYFGPGTRLTVL.

The V gene is TRBV7-3, the J gene TRBJ2-3; TRBD2 matches 8 bases. Germline V CDR1 and CDR2: SGHTA, FQGTGA. The trim removed 4 bases at V and 2 bases at J, leaving 11 bases unmatched. The length of the CDR3 is 17 residues. This CDR3 is CASSSGAGDGPTDTQYF. CDR3 nucleotides: TGTGCCAGCAGCTCCGGAGCGGGAGACGGGCCCACAGATACGCAGTATTTT.

The rearrangement joins TRBV30 to TRBJ1-6; the D gene is possibly TRBD1 (6 bases). The CDR3 covers 14 residues. Per the germline V gene, CDR1 is GTSNPN and CDR2 is SVGIG (reference sequence). V lost 3 bases and J lost 5, with 11 bases in between. The CDR3 DNA follows: TGTGCCTGGAGGGGACACCTAGATAATTCACCCCTCCACTTT. Its protein is CAWRGHLDNSPLHF.

The chain is built from TRBV3-1 and TRBJ2-7, with 9 bases fitting TRBD1. CDR1 and CDR2 (germline): LGHDT, YNNKEL (reference sequence). This CDR3 is 15 amino acids long. Unmatched junction bases numbered 6, after V lost 4 bases and J lost 2 bases. This CDR3 reads CASSRGDRAPYEQYF. For the CDR3, the DNA is TGTGCCAGCAGCCGCGGGGACAGGGCCCCCTACGAGCAGTACTTC.

This clonotype was recorded a few times. This chain connects TRBV29-1 to TRBJ2-7, with 10 positions matching TRBD2. This CDR3 region has 18 residues. With V trimmed by 6 bases and J by 3 bases, 20 bases remained unmatched. CDR1 and CDR2 (germline): SQVTM, ANQGSEA. The chain's CDR3 is CSVTFNIQTSGIVYEQYF. The CDR3 nucleotides read TGCAGCGTCACCTTTAATATACAAACTAGCGGGATTGTCTACGAGCAGTACTTC.

Note on this clonotype: The conserved closing phenylalanine or tryptophan is absent in this CDR3, likely reflecting a read error. This chain connects TRBV12-3 or TRBV12-4 to TRBJ1-4, with D tentatively TRBD1 (5 bases). Trimming took off 1 base at V and 8 bases at J, with 8 bases between the two ends. This CDR3 has 13 residues. The CDR3 sequence is CASSLGAGEKLFL. The DNA for the CDR3 is TGTGCCAGCAGTTTAGGGGCAGGGGAAAAACTGTTTTTG.

The CDR3 region has the DNA TGTGCCGGGTCACAGGGAAGGTGGGAGACCCAGTACTTC. Translating gives CAGSQGRWETQYF. The chain has TRBV7-2 and TRBJ2-7; tentatively, D is TRBD1 (6 bases). Near its end, the DNA agrees better with TRBJ2-5, so the J call may be wrong. This CDR3 is built from 13 residues. Germline V gene data show CDR1 as SGHTA and CDR2 as FQGNSA.

This clonotype has just a few counts. This rearrangement joins TRBV2 to TRBJ2-7; TRBD1 aligns across 9 bases. V shed 6 bases, J shed 3 bases, and the junction held 6 bases outside the gene matches. This CDR3 has 14 residues. Germline CDR1 is SNHLY and CDR2 is FYNNEI. The CDR3 protein is CASRLRTGDYEQYF. The CDR3 DNA follows: TGTGCCAGCAGGCTTCGGACAGGGGACTACGAGCAGTACTTC.

The chain is built from TRBV6-2 or TRBV6-3 and TRBJ2-4; D remains ambiguous. Trimming cost V 6 bases and J 0 bases, with 21 bases left between them. The CDR3 contains 18 residues. CDR1 is MNHEY and CDR2 is SVGEGT in the germline V gene. CDR3 sequence (DNA): TGTGCCAGCAGGCCCCAGGAAGGGCGGCTACTAGCCAAAAACATTCAGTACTTC. Its protein is CASRPQEGRLLAKNIQYF.

V and J are TRBV20-1 and TRBJ2-3, with D possibly being TRBD2 (6 bases). V was cut by 0 bases and J by 9 bases, with 13 bases left in between. In germline, CDR1 is DFQATT, CDR2 SNEGSKA (reference sequence). This CDR3 contains 13 residues. CDR3 DNA: TGCAGTGCTAGAGATGGGGGGATAAGAACGCAGTATTTT. Residues: CSARDGGIRTQYF.

The V call is TRBV20-1, the J call TRBJ2-7, with D uncertain. Trimming left V 3 bases short and J 6 bases short, with 15 bases between. This CDR3 is 13 amino acids long. CDR1 is DFQATT, CDR2 SNEGSKA, per germline (reference sequence). The CDR3 region has the DNA TGCAGTGCTAGCGTCTCCAAGCGTCTCGAGCAGTACTTC. Its protein product is CSASVSKRLEQYF.

The gene calls are TRBV7-3 and TRBJ2-7; D possibly corresponds to TRBD2 (5 bases). The CDR3 sequence is 15 residues long. The V end lost 5 bases, the J end lost 2 bases, and 16 bases lay between the germline ends. The germline CDR1 and CDR2 sequences are SGHTA and FQGTGA. DNA for the CDR3: TGTGCCAGCAGCCCCCAGTCCGGGATGGCCTACGAGCAGTACTTC. It encodes CASSPQSGMAYEQYF.

The rearrangement uses TRBV6-1 and TRBJ2-5; D not resolved. The J call may be wrong; the DNA end is better matched by TRBJ2-7. The CDR3 totals 14 residues. The germline gives CDR1 MNHNS, CDR2 SASEGT. For the CDR3, the DNA is TGTGCCAGCAGTGTGTCGGCAATCCGGGTCGAGCAGTACTTC. As protein: CASSVSAIRVEQYF.

V gene TRBV20-1 combines with J gene TRBJ2-1; 10 positions match TRBD2. Per the germline V gene, CDR1 is DFQATT and CDR2 is SNEGSKA (reference sequence). V lost 2 bases to trimming and J lost 6 bases; unmatched junction nucleotides: 4. The CDR3 extends over 14 amino acids. The CDR3 DNA reads as TGCAGTGCTAGACGAGCGGGAGGGGTCAATGAGCAGTTCTTC. Protein product: CSARRAGGVNEQFF.